This TCR beta chain was recovered during a study of technical replicates of blood from several donors. The table came from immunoSEQ multiplex PCR; TCRdb's copy has only in-frame clones and leaves some out. The data show some 68,000 clones, 95% to 96% seen once. This TCR was recovered from a human donor in good health. The sequencing sample was made of T cells isolated from PBMCs.

Here the CDR3 reads CASSEVVTGRNTIYF. CDR3 nucleotide sequence: TGTGCCAGCAGTGAAGTGGTTACGGGGAGAAACACCATATATTTT. This chain joins TRBV6-1 and TRBJ1-3, with no clear D. This CDR3 has 15 amino acids. Germline CDR1 and CDR2: MNHNS and SASEGT. Trimming pared 1 base from V and 5 bases from J, leaving 12 bases between.